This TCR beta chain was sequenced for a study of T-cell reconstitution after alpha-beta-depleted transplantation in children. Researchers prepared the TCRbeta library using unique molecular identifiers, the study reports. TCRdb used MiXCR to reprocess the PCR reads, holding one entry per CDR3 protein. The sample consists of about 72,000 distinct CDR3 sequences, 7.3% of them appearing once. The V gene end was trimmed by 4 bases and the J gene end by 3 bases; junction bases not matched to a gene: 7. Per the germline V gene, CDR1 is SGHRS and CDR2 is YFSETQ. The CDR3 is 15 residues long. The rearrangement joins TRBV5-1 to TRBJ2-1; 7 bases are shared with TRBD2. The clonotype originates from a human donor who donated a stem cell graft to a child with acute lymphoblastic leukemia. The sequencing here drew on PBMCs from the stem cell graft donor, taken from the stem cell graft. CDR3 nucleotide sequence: TGCGCCAGCAGCGCGCAACTAGCGAACTACAATGAGCAGTTCTTC. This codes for CASSAQLANYNEQFF.